These 9 T cell receptor beta chains came from one sample sequenced in a study of T cell responses to AZD1222 COVID-19 vaccine. Repertoires were generated with immunoSEQ multiplex PCR, while TCRdb's copy carries only in-frame clones and drops some. The table includes roughly 180,000 clones, approximately 93% detected once. The sequencing here drew on peripheral blood, taken 28 days after the second AZD1222 dose. All receptors derive from an adult who received the AZD1222 COVID-19 vaccine.

This rearrangement joins TRBV5-1 to TRBJ2-7, with D possibly TRBD2 on 6 matching bases. Per germline, CDR1 SGHRS and CDR2 YFSETQ. The CDR3 loop spans 16 amino acids. Trimming left V 0 bases short and J 6 bases short, with 19 bases between. This CDR3 reads CASSLAGGGTLLEQYF. Written as DNA, the CDR3 is TGCGCCAGCAGCTTGGCCGGAGGAGGGACCCTACTCGAGCAGTACTTC.

The genes are TRBV7-3 and TRBJ1-6, with unresolved D. V was clipped by 5 bases and J by 7 bases, with 9 bases between them. Germline CDR1 is SGHTA and CDR2 is FQGTGA. The CDR3 has 13 residues. CDR3 region: CASSLDANSPLHF. DNA for the CDR3: TGTGCCAGCAGCCTGGACGCGAATTCACCCCTCCACTTT.

This clone was observed once. This chain uses TRBV7-9 with TRBJ1-1; 9 positions agree with TRBD1. Unmatched junction bases numbered 5, after V lost 5 bases and J lost 1 base. The CDR3 consists of 15 residues. Germline V CDR1 and CDR2: SEHNR, FQNEAQ (reference sequence). The CDR3 coding sequence is TGTGCCAGCAGCCAGGGACAGGGAGGGAACACTGAAGCTTTCTTT. Amino acids: CASSQGQGGNTEAFF.

The chain employs TRBV6-6 and TRBJ2-3; D assignment may be TRBD1 or TRBD2 (5 bases each). The CDR3 length is 18 residues. V dropped 5 bases and J dropped 1 base, with 22 bases sitting between them. The germline V gene encodes CDR1 MNHNY and CDR2 SVGAGI (reference sequence). The CDR3 DNA sequence: TGTGCCAGCAGTCCACAGCAGGGACCCTCGAGGGGCACAGATACGCAGTATTTT. The encoded protein is CASSPQQGPSRGTDTQYF.

The chain recombines TRBV11-2 with TRBJ2-1; possibly TRBD1 or TRBD2 for D (6 bases each). Per the germline V gene, CDR1 is SGHAT and CDR2 is FQNNGV. V was shortened by 5 bases and J by 11 bases, with 16 bases between the two germline ends. The CDR3 is 13 residues long. Written as DNA, the CDR3 is TGTGCCAGCAGCCCAATCACGGGGGCGCAGCAGTTCTTC. Residues: CASSPITGAQQFF.

V is TRBV18 and J is TRBJ2-3, with D possibly being TRBD1 (5 bases). With 3 bases removed from V and 0 bases from J, the gap between germline ends came to 13 bases. Looked up from germline, CDR1 is KGHSH and CDR2 is LQKENI. This CDR3 has 16 residues. CDR3 coding DNA: TGTGCCAGCTCACCCATGACAGTTTCTAGCACAGATACGCAGTATTTT. Amino acids: CASSPMTVSSTDTQYF.

The chain employs TRBV7-8 and TRBJ1-1, with D perhaps TRBD1 (5 bases). CDR1 is SGHVS, CDR2 FQNEAQ, per germline. V gave up 5 bases and J gave up 0 bases, with 31 bases separating them. This CDR3 contains 21 residues. In DNA form, the CDR3 reads TGTGCCAGCAGCCCATGGCTTCGGCGGGTGGTCAGGGCACCACTGAACACTGAAGCTTTCTTT. This codes for CASSPWLRRVVRAPLNTEAFF.

This chain links TRBV28 with TRBJ2-2; 7 bases line up with TRBD1. Germline loops: CDR1 MDHEN, CDR2 SYDVKM. The CDR3 totals 16 residues. Trimming at V came to 3 bases and at J to 3 bases, leaving 7 bases not matched to a gene. This chain's CDR3 is CASSFPDRIYTGELFF. The DNA for the CDR3 is TGTGCCAGCAGTTTCCCGGACAGGATTTACACCGGGGAGCTGTTTTTT.

The rearrangement links TRBV15 to TRBJ1-2; 9 bases are shared with TRBD1. J was trimmed by 4 bases and V by 0 bases; bases with no gene match: 0. Germline CDR1 is LNHNV and CDR2 is YYDKDF (reference sequence). The CDR3 consists of 14 residues. The CDR3: CATSREQGAYGYTF. DNA of the CDR3: TGTGCCACCAGCAGAGAACAGGGGGCCTATGGCTACACCTTC.